The clone carrying this T cell receptor beta chain was found once. Its antigen is currently unknown. This sample is part of a study of T cell responses to AZD1222 COVID-19 vaccine. TCRdb keeps only in-frame clones here, not all; method: immunoSEQ multiplex PCR. This sample yields about 110,000 clones, of which 90% are seen a single time; under 8.5% belongs to the top ten. From germline, CDR1 is SGDLS and CDR2 YYNGEE. CDR3 length equals 16 residues. Trimming shortened V by 3 bases and J by 2 bases, and 16 bases separated the two germline ends. The study pooled second doses at about 4 or about 12 weeks. Study observations and caveats: Spike-specific TCR breadth and depth grew following two AZD1222 doses.

The sequencing used peripheral blood, collected 28 days after the second AZD1222 dose. The chain links TRBV9 to TRBJ2-3, with D tentatively TRBD1 or TRBD2 (7 bases each). The TCR originated in an adult who received the AZD1222 COVID-19 vaccine. The CDR3 DNA reads as TGTGCCAGCAGCGAGGGAGGGACAGATTACACAGATACGCAGTATTTT. Translated: CASSEGGTDYTDTQYF.